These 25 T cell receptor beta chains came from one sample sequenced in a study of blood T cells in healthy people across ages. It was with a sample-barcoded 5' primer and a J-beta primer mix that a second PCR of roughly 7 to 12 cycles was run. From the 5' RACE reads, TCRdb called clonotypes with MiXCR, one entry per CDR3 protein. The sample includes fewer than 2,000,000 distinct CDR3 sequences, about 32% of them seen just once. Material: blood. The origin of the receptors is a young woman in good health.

The CDR3 reads CASSTSGTGGIEQYF. Here the CDR3 DNA reads TGTGCCAGCTCAACTTCCGGGACAGGGGGTATCGAGCAGTACTTC. The gene calls are TRBV18 and TRBJ2-7; 11 positions match TRBD1. CDR1 is KGHSH and CDR2 is LQKENI in the germline V gene. The CDR3 totals 15 residues. V was pared by 5 bases and J by 6 bases, with 9 bases of the junction left unmatched.

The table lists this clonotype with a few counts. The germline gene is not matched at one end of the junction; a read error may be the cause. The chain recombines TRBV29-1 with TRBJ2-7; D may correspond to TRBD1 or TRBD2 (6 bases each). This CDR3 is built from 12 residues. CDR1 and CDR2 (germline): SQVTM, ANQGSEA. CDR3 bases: TGCAGCATTGAATTAGGGGGGTACGAGCAGTACTTC. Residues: CSIELGGYEQYF.

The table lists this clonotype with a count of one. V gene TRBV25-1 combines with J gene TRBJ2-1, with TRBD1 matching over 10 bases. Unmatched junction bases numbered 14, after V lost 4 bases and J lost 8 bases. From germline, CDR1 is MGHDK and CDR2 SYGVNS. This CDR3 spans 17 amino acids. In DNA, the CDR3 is TGTGCCAGCAGTGGGATCTTAGGGACAGGGGCTATGGATGAGCAGTTCTTC. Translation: CASSGILGTGAMDEQFF.

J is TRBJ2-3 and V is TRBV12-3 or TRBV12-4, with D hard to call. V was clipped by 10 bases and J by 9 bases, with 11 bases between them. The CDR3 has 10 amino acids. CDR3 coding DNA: TGTGCCACCAGCCATCAGACGCAGTATTTT. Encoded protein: CATSHQTQYF.

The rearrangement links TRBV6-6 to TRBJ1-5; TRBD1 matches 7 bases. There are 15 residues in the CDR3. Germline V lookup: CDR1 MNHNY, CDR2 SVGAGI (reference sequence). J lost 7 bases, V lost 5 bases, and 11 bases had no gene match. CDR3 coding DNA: TGTGCCAGCAGTCTCGACAGGGTGAAAGGGCAGCCCCAGCATTTT. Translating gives CASSLDRVKGQPQHF.

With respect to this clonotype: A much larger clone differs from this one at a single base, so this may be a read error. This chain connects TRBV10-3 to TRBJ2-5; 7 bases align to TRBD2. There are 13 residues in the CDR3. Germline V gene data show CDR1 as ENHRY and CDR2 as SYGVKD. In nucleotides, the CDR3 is TGTGTCATCAGTGAATCGGGGGGAGAGACCCAGTACTTC. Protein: CVISESGGETQYF.

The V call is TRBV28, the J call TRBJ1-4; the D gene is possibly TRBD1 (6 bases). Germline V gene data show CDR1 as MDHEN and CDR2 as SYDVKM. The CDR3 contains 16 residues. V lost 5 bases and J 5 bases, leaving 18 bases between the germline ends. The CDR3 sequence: CASSLGGGAENEKLFF. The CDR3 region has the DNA TGTGCCAGCAGTCTGGGTGGGGGGGCGGAGAATGAAAAACTGTTTTTT.

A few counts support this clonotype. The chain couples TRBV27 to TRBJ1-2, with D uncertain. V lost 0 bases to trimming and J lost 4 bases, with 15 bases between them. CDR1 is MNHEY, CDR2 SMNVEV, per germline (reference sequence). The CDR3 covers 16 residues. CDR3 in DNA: TGTGCCAGCAGTTTATCCCCACCGGGATCAGGCTATGGCTACACCTTC. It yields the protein CASSLSPPGSGYGYTF.

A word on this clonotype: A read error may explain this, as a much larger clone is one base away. CDR3 in amino acids: CASSLIGSYNKQFF. The DNA for the CDR3 is TGTGCCAGCAGCTTAATCGGCTCCTACAATAAGCAGTTCTTC. The J gene is TRBJ2-1, the V gene TRBV7-2; no clear D gene. Germline V CDR1 and CDR2: SGHTA, FQGNSA. This CDR3 has 14 residues.

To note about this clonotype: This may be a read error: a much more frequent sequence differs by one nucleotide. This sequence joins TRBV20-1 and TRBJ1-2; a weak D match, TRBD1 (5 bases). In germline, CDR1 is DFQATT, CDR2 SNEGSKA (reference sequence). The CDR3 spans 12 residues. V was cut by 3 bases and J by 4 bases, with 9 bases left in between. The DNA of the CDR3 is TGCAGTGCTAGGGGACGGACCTATGGCTACACCTTC. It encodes CSARGRTYGYTF.

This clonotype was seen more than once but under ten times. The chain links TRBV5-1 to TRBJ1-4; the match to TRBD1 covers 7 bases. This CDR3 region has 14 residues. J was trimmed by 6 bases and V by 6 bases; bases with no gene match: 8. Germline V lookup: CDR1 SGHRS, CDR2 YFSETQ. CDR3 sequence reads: CASKGQGGDEKLFF. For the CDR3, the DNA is TGCGCCAGCAAGGGGCAAGGGGGCGATGAAAAACTGTTTTTT. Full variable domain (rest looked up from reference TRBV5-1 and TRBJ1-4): KAGVTQTPRYLIKTRGQQVTLSCSPISGHRSVSWYQQTPGQGLQFLFEYFSETQRNKGNFPGRFSGRQFSNSRSEMNVSTLELGDSALYLCASKGQGGDEKLFFGSGTQLSVL.

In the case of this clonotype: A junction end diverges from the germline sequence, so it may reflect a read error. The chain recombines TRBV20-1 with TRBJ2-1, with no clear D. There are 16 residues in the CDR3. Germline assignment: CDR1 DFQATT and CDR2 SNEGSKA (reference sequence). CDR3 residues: CSARDRLKGYSNVQFF. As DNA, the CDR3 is TGCAGTGCTAGAGATCGGTTAAAGGGATACAGCAATGTGCAGTTCTTC.

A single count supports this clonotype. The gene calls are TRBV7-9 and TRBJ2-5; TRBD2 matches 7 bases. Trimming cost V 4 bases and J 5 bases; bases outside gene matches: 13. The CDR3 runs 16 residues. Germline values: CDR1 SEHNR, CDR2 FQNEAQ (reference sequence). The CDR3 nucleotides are TGTGCCAGCAGCTCTATAAGAGGGAGGGCCTGGGAGACCCAGTACTTC. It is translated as CASSSIRGRAWETQYF. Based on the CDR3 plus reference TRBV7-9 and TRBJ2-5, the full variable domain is DTGVSQNPRHKITKRGQNVTFRCDPISEHNRLYWYRQTLGQGPEFLTYFQNEAQLEKSRLLSDRFSAERPKGSFSTLEIQRTEQGDSAMYLCASSSIRGRAWETQYFGPGTRLLVL.

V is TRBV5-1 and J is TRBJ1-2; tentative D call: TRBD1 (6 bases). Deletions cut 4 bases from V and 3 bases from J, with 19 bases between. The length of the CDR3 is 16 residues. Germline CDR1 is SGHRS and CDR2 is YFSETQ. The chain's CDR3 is CASSPELGGLDYGYTF. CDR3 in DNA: TGCGCCAGCAGCCCGGAATTAGGGGGGTTGGACTATGGCTACACCTTC. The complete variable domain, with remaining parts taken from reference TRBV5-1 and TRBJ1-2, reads KAGVTQTPRYLIKTRGQQVTLSCSPISGHRSVSWYQQTPGQGLQFLFEYFSETQRNKGNFPGRFSGRQFSNSRSEMNVSTLELGDSALYLCASSPELGGLDYGYTFGSGTRLTVV.

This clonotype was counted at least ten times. CDR3: CASSQGRDRFNLEQYF. The CDR3 coding sequence is TGCGCCAGCAGCCAGGGCCGGGACCGGTTTAATCTCGAGCAGTACTTC. The chain couples TRBV4-1 to TRBJ2-7; D assignment may be TRBD1 or TRBD2 (5 bases each). The V end was cut by 3 bases, the J end by 6 bases, with 21 bases between. Looked up from germline, CDR1 is MGHRA and CDR2 is YSYEKL. The CDR3 has 16 amino acids.

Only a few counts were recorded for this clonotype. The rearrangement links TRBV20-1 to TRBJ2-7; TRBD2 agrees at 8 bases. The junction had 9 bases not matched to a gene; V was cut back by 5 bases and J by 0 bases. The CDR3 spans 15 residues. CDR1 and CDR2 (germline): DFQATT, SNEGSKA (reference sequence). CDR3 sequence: CSARRRGVNSYEQYF. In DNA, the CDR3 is TGCAGTGCTCGCAGGCGGGGGGTAAACTCCTACGAGCAGTACTTC.

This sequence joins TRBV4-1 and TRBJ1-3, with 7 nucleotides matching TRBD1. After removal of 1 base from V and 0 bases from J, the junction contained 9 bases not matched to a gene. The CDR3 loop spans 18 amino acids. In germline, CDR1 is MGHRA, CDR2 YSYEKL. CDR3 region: CASSQGRQGPISGNTIYF. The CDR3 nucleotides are TGCGCCAGCAGCCAAGGCCGACAGGGCCCTATCTCTGGAAACACCATATATTTT.

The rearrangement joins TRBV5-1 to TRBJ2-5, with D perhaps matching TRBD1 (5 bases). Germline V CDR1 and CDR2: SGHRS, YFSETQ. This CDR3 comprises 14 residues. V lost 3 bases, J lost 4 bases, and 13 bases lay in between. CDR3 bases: TGCGCCAGCAGCTCCAGGGATTTTCGAGAGACCCAGTACTTC. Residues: CASSSRDFRETQYF.

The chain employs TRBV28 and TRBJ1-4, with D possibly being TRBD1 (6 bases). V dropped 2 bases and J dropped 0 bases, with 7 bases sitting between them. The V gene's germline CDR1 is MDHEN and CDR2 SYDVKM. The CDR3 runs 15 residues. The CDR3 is CASSLGQSTNEKLFF. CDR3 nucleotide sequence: TGTGCCAGCAGTTTAGGACAGTCAACTAATGAAAAACTGTTTTTT.

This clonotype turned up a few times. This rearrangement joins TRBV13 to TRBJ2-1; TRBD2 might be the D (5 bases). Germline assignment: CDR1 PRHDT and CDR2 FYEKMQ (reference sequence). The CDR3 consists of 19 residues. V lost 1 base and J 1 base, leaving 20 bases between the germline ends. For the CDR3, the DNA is TGTGCCAGCAGCTTAGTAGGCAGACTATCACGTTTTTCCTACAATGAGCAGTTCTTC. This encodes CASSLVGRLSRFSYNEQFF.

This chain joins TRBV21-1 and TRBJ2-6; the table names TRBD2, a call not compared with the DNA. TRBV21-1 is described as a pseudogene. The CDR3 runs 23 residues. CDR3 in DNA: TGTGCCAGCAGCAAAGAAGGTAGGACTAGCGGGAGGGCCAGGAGACCTGGGGCCAACGTCCTGACTTTC. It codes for CASSKEGRTSGRARRPGANVLTF.

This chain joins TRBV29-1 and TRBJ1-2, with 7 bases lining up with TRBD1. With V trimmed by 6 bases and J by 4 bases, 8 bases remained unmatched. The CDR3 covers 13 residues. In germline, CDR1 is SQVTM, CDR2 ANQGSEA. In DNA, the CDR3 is TGCAGCGTGATGGGACAGCCAACCTATGGCTACACCTTC. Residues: CSVMGQPTYGYTF.

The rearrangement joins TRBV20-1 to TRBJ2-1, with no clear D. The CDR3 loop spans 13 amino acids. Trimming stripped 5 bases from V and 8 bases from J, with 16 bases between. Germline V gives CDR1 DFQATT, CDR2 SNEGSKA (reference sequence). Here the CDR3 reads CSARTPSTYEQFF. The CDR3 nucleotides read TGCAGTGCTCGGACGCCTTCTACATATGAGCAGTTCTTC.

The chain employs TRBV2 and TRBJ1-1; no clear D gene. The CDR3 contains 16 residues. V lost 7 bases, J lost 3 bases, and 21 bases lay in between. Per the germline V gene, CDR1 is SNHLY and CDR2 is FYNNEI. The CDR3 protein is CASNVLDLSGDTEAFF. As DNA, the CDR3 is TGTGCCAGCAATGTGCTTGACCTCAGTGGGGACACTGAAGCTTTCTTT.

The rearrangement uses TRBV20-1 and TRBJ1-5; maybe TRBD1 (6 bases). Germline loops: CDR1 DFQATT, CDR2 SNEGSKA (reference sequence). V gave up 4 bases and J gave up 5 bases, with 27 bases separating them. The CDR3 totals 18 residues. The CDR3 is CSATRRHWGASGDQPQHF. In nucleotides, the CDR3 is TGCAGTGCTACTAGAAGGCACTGGGGGGCCTCAGGGGATCAGCCCCAGCATTTT.